This TCR beta chain was sequenced in a study of molecular identifiers for immune sequencing clone quantification. Between the trimmed V and J ends, which lost 3 bases and 4 bases, there was a span of 9 bases. CDR3 length equals 14 residues. This clonotype showed up just a few times. Via MiXCR, TCRdb re-called the PCR reads, giving one row per CDR3 protein. The sample lists 62,000 or so distinct CDR3 sequences, over 15% occurring once. Specimen: naive CD8+ T cells from blood, with Jurkat cell RNA spiked in. Subset described: FACS-sorted CD8+CD4-CCR7+CD45RA+ naive T cells. The chain has TRBV12-3 or TRBV12-4 and TRBJ2-2; TRBD1 or TRBD2 may be the D gene (5 bases each). This clonotype was obtained from a human donor in good health. Some libraries in this study had Jurkat cell RNA spiked in. In nucleotides, the CDR3 is TGTGCCAGCAGTTTTGGGGGAATCACCGGGGAGCTGTTTTTT. Translating gives CASSFGGITGELFF.